This T cell receptor (beta chain) is drawn from a study of T cell responses to AZD1222 COVID-19 vaccine. The CDR3 has 13 residues. The germline V and J ends were trimmed by 6 bases and 0 bases, with 6 bases remaining between them. Germline CDR1 SNHLY, CDR2 FYNNEI. Generated by immunoSEQ multiplex PCR, the TCRdb table keeps only in-frame clones and is missing some. Altogether 150,000 to 200,000 clones are present, roughly 94% being singletons, with the ten largest covering approximately 0.98%. The J gene is TRBJ1-3, the V gene TRBV2; D is ambiguous. Sequences were derived from peripheral blood, sampled 28 days after the second AZD1222 dose. The TCR originated in an adult who received the AZD1222 COVID-19 vaccine. CDR3 in DNA: TGTGCCAGCAGGTTCGACTCTGGAAACACCATATATTTT. Amino acid sequence: CASRFDSGNTIYF.